This T cell receptor (beta chain) was recorded in a study of PD-L1 blockade in urothelial cancer (dated by TCRdb to the late 2010s). In terms of the full investigation: Every patient began therapy in 2014 and was given atezolizumab 1,200 mg intravenously every 3 weeks. About nine tenths of the roughly 29 patients were males with bladder-origin urothelial cancer, and about 65% of the 29 reported a prior smoking history. Patients had an ECOG performance status of 0 or 1 and had received between 0 and 3 prior chemotherapy regimens. Blood samples were analyzed at 3 weeks after treatment start (second dose) and at 6 weeks after treatment start. Blood samples yielded a median of around 150,000 T cells and approximately 83,000 unique TCRs, with median clonality around 0.084. An exploratory multi-omic analysis was conducted of the somatic, immune and clinical correlates of response to PD-L1 blockade with atezolizumab in urothelial cancer. Pretreatment tumor samples, along with matched peripheral blood serially collected before and after atezolizumab treatment, were subjected to TCR sequencing. Durable clinical benefit meant progression-free survival longer than 6 months, and TCR features were also tested against progression-free and overall survival. In the same patients, pretreatment tumors underwent whole exome sequencing and RNA sequencing in addition to TCR sequencing. Under 10 patients achieved durable clinical benefit and 20 did not. Pretreatment blood TCR-seq was available for fewer than 30 patients, at least one posttreatment blood collection was obtained for some 24 patients, and tumor TCR-seq was available for some 24 patients.

Each PCR received spiked-in synthetic TCR analog templates so that absolute template abundance could be estimated from read counts. The immunoSEQ assay used bias-controlled V and J gene primers to amplify TCRbeta CDR3 regions from genomic DNA. Sequencing of rearranged TCRbeta segments was performed at approximately 20X coverage. Concerning the study's data processing: Clustering was used to correct sequencing errors, and CDR3s were annotated against IMGT to assign V, D and J genes. Downstream analyses used only productive TCRbeta rearrangements and left out out-of-frame or stop-codon sequences. Clonality was computed as one minus Shannon entropy normalized by the log of the number of unique productive sequences. Clones differing between time points or between blood and tumor were identified by Fisher's exact test with Benjamini-Hochberg correction at adjusted p below 0.01. TCRdb took this table from immuneACCESS and kept in-frame rearrangements with V and J called. Such tables lack part of the clones; where checked against another copy, unresolved V genes explain under half of the gap, and the rest is unexplained. V and J calls and clone size are as listed in that table; D and trimming were resolved from the DNA. This sample has under 70,000 clones in its table, and over 75% of those were observed once. The ten largest clonotypes hold around 14% of the sample.

What the authors observed across the whole study: Among patients with durable benefit, tumor-associated TCR clones showed greater expansion in peripheral blood 3 weeks after treatment started (n ≈ 23, p = 0.022). Small sample size (n ≈ 29) and many exploratory analyses mean the results are intended to be hypothesis-generating. Improved progression-free and overall survival was associated with having pretreatment peripheral blood TCR clonality below the median.

Turning to this clone: Its antigen remains undetermined. No base quality values were provided; no much bigger clone lies one nucleotide off.

This specimen's time point label, interpreted: pretreatment peripheral blood. The cohort included 25 to 35 patients with locally advanced or metastatic urothelial carcinoma who were treated at Memorial Sloan Kettering on a trial protocol. Peripheral blood mononuclear cells were collected pretreatment and during treatment, at between 1 and 8 total time points per patient. The Qiagen DNeasy Blood extraction kit was used to purify genomic DNA from total PBMCs and tumor samples. PBMCs were collected pretreatment and during treatment, and were isolated and stored as previously described. Cut back by 5 bases and 2 bases, the V and J ends lie 9 bases apart. The CDR3 spans 13 residues, from the cysteine through the phenylalanine. Only the CDR3 portion is preserved as DNA: 39 bases, with reading frame beginning at the first base. The germline V gene supplies CDR1 SGHVS and CDR2 FQNEAQ.

This TCR was sampled from a man in his 70s with urothelial cancer. The sequenced sample was PBMCs, obtained around atezolizumab (anti-PD-L1) treatment. This sequence uses TRBV7-8 and TRBJ1-1, with a weak D call of TRBD1 (5 bases match). The CDR3 reads CASSADSNTEAFF. Read as DNA, the sequence is TGTGCCAGCAGCGCAGACAGTAACACTGAAGCTTTCTTT.